This is a list of T cell receptor beta chains from one sample in a study of T cells after yellow fever vaccination. MiXCR, applied by TCRdb to the 5' RACE reads, yields one record per CDR3 protein. The profile covers 150,000 to 200,000 distinct CDR3 sequences, with 11% appearing a single time and 36% taken by the ten largest. Source: CD8+ T cells sorted from PBMCs, taken 15 days after the yellow fever booster vaccination. These receptors came from a young man who received the YFV17D yellow fever vaccine. CDR3s include the opening cysteine and the closing phenylalanine or tryptophan. Each record gives: V gene, D gene, J gene, clone size, CDR3 protein, CDR3 DNA. A D gene is named only where the DNA matches it firmly. Clone size is shown for a subset of rows, as once, few, many or a class of expanded clone.

TRBV18	NA	TRBJ2-7	NA	CASSRGVGSYEQYF	TGTGCCAGCTCACGAGGGGTGGGCTCCTACGAGCAGTACTTC
TRBV4-3	NA	TRBJ1-4	few	CASSQDPGTNEKLFF	TGCGCCAGCAGCCAAGACCCTGGAACTAATGAAAAACTGTTTTTT
TRBV12-3/TRBV12-4	NA	TRBJ2-7	many	CASSLRANEQYF	TGTGCCAGCAGTTTGAGAGCAAACGAGCAGTACTTC
TRBV27	TRBD2	TRBJ2-3	few	CACRPAGDDTQYF	TGTGCCTGCCGGCCAGCGGGGGACGATACGCAGTATTTT
TRBV12-3/TRBV12-4	NA	TRBJ2-3	few	CASSHTTGTDTQYF	TGTGCCAGCAGTCACACCACAGGTACAGATACGCAGTATTTT
TRBV7-6	TRBD1	TRBJ2-1	few	CASSFGQGVNEQFF	TGTGCCAGCAGCTTTGGGCAGGGGGTAAATGAGCAGTTCTTC
TRBV20-1	TRBD1	TRBJ1-2	NA	CSAREGQGIFYGYTF	TGCAGTGCTAGAGAGGGACAGGGGATTTTCTATGGCTACACCTTC
TRBV20-1	NA	TRBJ2-1	NA	CSADQGPSYNEQFF	TGCAGTGCTGACCAGGGCCCCTCCTACAATGAGCAGTTCTTC
TRBV6-6	NA	TRBJ2-3	many	CASSEDRAFTDTQYF	TGTGCCAGCAGTGAAGACAGAGCATTCACAGATACGCAGTATTTT
TRBV7-2	NA	TRBJ2-2	NA	CASSWSPRPGELFF	TGTGCCAGCAGCTGGAGTCCGAGACCCGGGGAGCTGTTTTTT
TRBV20-1	NA	TRBJ1-2	NA	CSASGYTF	TGCAGTGCTAGCGGTTACACCTTC
TRBV6-1	NA	TRBJ1-1	many	CASSPWGGNTEAFF	TGTGCCAGCAGCCCTTGGGGGGGGAACACTGAAGCTTTCTTT
TRBV11-2	NA	TRBJ2-3	few	CASSLDYLPDTQYF	TGTGCCAGCAGCTTAGATTATCTCCCAGATACGCAGTATTTT
TRBV5-4	NA	TRBJ2-1	few	CASSLGQRVSDEQFF	TGTGCCAGCAGCCTTGGCCAGAGGGTGAGCGATGAGCAGTTCTTC
TRBV5-1	NA	TRBJ2-2	NA	CASSLDQGRPGELFF	TGCGCCAGCAGCTTGGACCAGGGGCGGCCCGGGGAGCTGTTTTTT
TRBV4-3	NA	TRBJ2-7	NA	CASSQVLGTPYEQYF	TGCGCCAGCAGCCAAGTCCTAGGGACACCCTACGAGCAGTACTTC
TRBV27	NA	TRBJ1-5	few	CASRDGSANQPQHF	TGTGCCAGTAGGGACGGATCCGCAAATCAGCCCCAGCATTTT
TRBV9	TRBD1	TRBJ1-2	NA	CASSGLQGEYGYTF	TGTGCCAGCAGCGGATTACAGGGGGAATATGGCTACACCTTC
TRBV19	TRBD1	TRBJ2-1	few	CASSIGQGASWYNEQFF	TGTGCCAGTAGTATTGGGCAGGGGGCTAGCTGGTACAATGAGCAGTTCTTC
TRBV4-1	NA	TRBJ1-5	NA	CASSLQTDSNQPQHF	TGCGCCAGCAGCCTCCAGACGGATAGCAATCAGCCCCAGCATTTT
TRBV6-6	TRBD2	TRBJ2-3	NA	CASSYSGVPSTHTGDTQYF	TGTGCCAGCAGTTATAGCGGGGTACCCTCCACCCACACAGGAGATACGCAGTATTTT
TRBV4-1	TRBD2	TRBJ2-4	NA	CASSPGGTRVDNIQYF	TGCGCCAGCAGCCCCGGGGGGACCAGGGTGGACAACATTCAGTACTTC
TRBV3-1	NA	TRBJ1-1	NA	CASSHLEGTENTEAFF	TGTGCCAGCAGCCACCTGGAGGGGACGGAGAACACTGAAGCTTTCTTT
TRBV6-2/TRBV6-3	NA	TRBJ1-5	many	CASSNRGGQPQHF	TGTGCCAGCAGTAATCGGGGAGGACAGCCCCAGCATTTT
TRBV11-2	TRBD1	TRBJ2-5	few	CASSSGSGTAETQYF	TGTGCCAGCAGCTCGGGCTCCGGGACAGCGGAGACCCAGTACTTC
TRBV28	NA	TRBJ1-5	NA	CASRGGGPKPQHF	TGTGCCAGCAGAGGGGGGGGTCCCAAGCCCCAGCATTTT
TRBV7-3	NA	TRBJ2-3	few	CASSLGAGRSDTQYF	TGTGCCAGCAGCTTAGGTGCGGGGAGGTCGGATACGCAGTATTTT
TRBV4-3	TRBD2	TRBJ2-1	few	CASSHGVAGGDNEQFF	TGCGCCAGCAGCCATGGTGTCGCGGGGGGGGACAATGAGCAGTTCTTC
TRBV6-6	NA	TRBJ1-2	few	CASSFQDFYGYTF	TGTGCCAGCAGTTTCCAGGATTTCTATGGCTACACCTTC
TRBV7-9	TRBD2	TRBJ2-5	few	CASSYGLAAQETQYF	TGTGCCAGCAGCTACGGACTAGCGGCACAAGAGACCCAGTACTTC
TRBV23-1	NA	TRBJ2-1	few	CASRGDYNEQFF	TGCGCCAGCAGGGGGGATTACAATGAGCAGTTCTTC
TRBV9	TRBD2	TRBJ2-5	many	CASSPTGGGQETQYF	TGTGCCAGCAGTCCTACTGGCGGGGGTCAAGAGACCCAGTACTTC
TRBV12-3/TRBV12-4	NA	TRBJ2-3	NA	CASSGGASSTDTQYF	TGTGCCAGCAGTGGGGGGGCTTCTAGCACAGATACGCAGTATTTT
TRBV11-2	NA	TRBJ2-2	NA	CASSRINSNTGELFF	TGTGCCAGCAGCCGCATAAACAGTAACACCGGGGAGCTGTTTTTT
TRBV5-8	TRBD1	TRBJ2-7	NA	CASSGPGQGKHSYEQYF	TGTGCCAGCAGCGGCCCGGGACAGGGAAAACACTCCTACGAGCAGTACTTC
TRBV4-3	NA	TRBJ2-3	many	CASSHRASTDTQYF	TGCGCCAGCAGCCACAGGGCCAGCACAGATACGCAGTATTTT
TRBV4-2	NA	TRBJ1-2	NA	CASSQENWIDYGYTF	TGTGCCAGCAGCCAAGAAAATTGGATAGACTATGGCTACACCTTC
TRBV20-1	TRBD2	TRBJ2-3	NA	CSARDRAGVGDTQYF	TGCAGTGCTAGAGATCGAGCGGGGGTTGGGGATACGCAGTATTTT
TRBV27	NA	TRBJ1-5	NA	CASRRDGRSNQPQHF	TGTGCCAGCAGACGGGACGGGAGAAGCAATCAGCCCCAGCATTTT
TRBV29-1	NA	TRBJ2-7	NA	CSVVGGRSYEQYF	TGCAGCGTTGTAGGCGGCAGGTCCTACGAGCAGTACTTC
TRBV9	NA	TRBJ2-6	many	CASSVSSGANVLTF	TGTGCCAGCAGCGTATCCTCTGGGGCCAACGTCCTGACTTTC
TRBV11-2	NA	TRBJ2-2	few	CASSSLSYELFF	TGTGCCAGCAGCTCCCTATCCTATGAGCTGTTTTTT
TRBV18	NA	TRBJ2-3	few	CASSPPVPDTQYF	TGTGCCAGCTCACCACCGGTCCCAGATACGCAGTATTTT
TRBV10-2	NA	TRBJ2-1	NA	CASSLNSYNEQFF	TGCGCCAGCAGTCTGAACTCCTACAATGAGCAGTTCTTC
TRBV28	NA	TRBJ1-5	NA	CASRSTEGKNQPQHF	TGTGCCAGCAGGTCTACGGAAGGAAAAAATCAGCCCCAGCATTTT
TRBV6-2/TRBV6-3	NA	TRBJ1-5	NA	CASSYLGDSNQPQHF	TGTGCCAGCAGTTACTTGGGAGATAGCAATCAGCCCCAGCATTTT
TRBV7-8	NA	TRBJ2-7	many	CASSSRLNPYEQYF	TGTGCCAGCAGCTCGAGACTCAACCCCTACGAGCAGTACTTC
TRBV18	NA	TRBJ1-1	NA	CAVQSWDTEAFF	TGTGCTGTACAGTCCTGGGACACTGAAGCTTTCTTT
TRBV20-1	TRBD2	TRBJ2-4	few	CSARTSGGPDIQYF	TGCAGTGCTAGAACTAGCGGGGGGCCGGACATTCAGTACTTC
TRBV7-9	NA	TRBJ1-6	NA	CASTPPGYNSPLHF	TGTGCCAGCACCCCCCCCGGATATAATTCACCCCTCCACTTT
TRBV6-5	TRBD1	TRBJ2-1	medium-sized	CASSSGTDSYNEQFF	TGTGCCAGCAGTTCCGGGACAGATTCCTACAATGAGCAGTTCTTC
TRBV9	TRBD1	TRBJ2-3	few	CASSVVPRGNTDTQYF	TGTGCCAGCAGCGTAGTCCCCAGGGGGAACACAGATACGCAGTATTTT
TRBV7-9	TRBD2	TRBJ2-5	NA	CASSLAPTSAEQETQHF	TGTGCCAGCAGCCTTGCCCCGACTAGCGCGGAGCAAGAGACCCAGCACTTC